Each of the 5 T cell receptor beta chains below was sequenced from the same sample in a study of T cells in localized non-small cell lung cancer. Clones were read by immunoSEQ multiplex PCR, and TCRdb kept only the in-frame ones, dropping some. The sample contains 40,000 to 65,000 clones, over 80% of which appear only once. The sequenced sample was peripheral blood mononuclear cells, obtained before any cancer treatment. The receptor source for this set is a man between 40 and 70 years old with stage III lung adenocarcinoma.

The chain recombines TRBV4-1 with TRBJ2-7; D is possibly TRBD2 (6 bases). The V gene lost 2 bases and the J gene lost 3 bases, with 11 bases spanning the gap. Germline-derived CDR1 and CDR2 are MGHRA and YSYEKL. The CDR3 spans 14 residues. The CDR3 protein is CASSQTPGVYEQYF. The CDR3 DNA reads TGCGCCAGCAGCCAAACCCCGGGGGTCTACGAGCAGTACTTC.

This clone occurred a few times. The chain links TRBV11-2 to TRBJ2-3, with TRBD2 as a possible D gene (6 bases). The CDR3 has 15 residues. The germline CDR1 and CDR2 sequences are SGHAT and FQNNGV. V was cut by 5 bases and J by 5 bases, with 17 bases left in between. CDR3 amino acids: CASSPGTSRGDTQYF. In DNA, the CDR3 is TGTGCCAGCAGCCCTGGGACCTCGCGGGGAGATACGCAGTATTTT.

This chain joins TRBV19 and TRBJ1-5; 8 bases are a match to TRBD1. The CDR3 consists of 15 residues. The junction had 5 bases not matched to a gene; V was cut back by 3 bases and J by 4 bases. CDR1 is LNHDA, CDR2 SQIVND, per germline (reference sequence). The CDR3 loop reads CASSIGTGGNQPQHF. Written as DNA, the CDR3 is TGTGCCAGTAGTATTGGTACAGGGGGAAATCAGCCCCAGCATTTT.

The genes are TRBV19 and TRBJ1-3; 7 bases are a match to TRBD1. J lost 3 bases, V lost 4 bases, and 3 bases had no gene match. CDR1 and CDR2 (germline): LNHDA, SQIVND (reference sequence). The CDR3 has 14 residues. This CDR3 is CASSTGTDGNTIYF. CDR3 sequence (DNA): TGTGCCAGTAGTACCGGGACAGATGGAAACACCATATATTTT.

The rearrangement links TRBV9 to TRBJ2-3; D is undetermined. V shed 0 bases and J shed 5 bases, with 10 bases lying between them. Per germline, CDR1 SGDLS and CDR2 YYNGEE. This CDR3 is built from 14 residues. The CDR3 region is CASSVAGTIDTQYF. In DNA, the CDR3 is TGTGCCAGCAGCGTAGCCGGCACAATAGATACGCAGTATTTT.